This T cell receptor beta chain was documented in a study of Ad26.COV2.S vaccination and SARS-CoV-2 variants. With V trimmed by 0 bases and J by 4 bases, 10 bases remained unmatched. The CDR3 extends over 16 amino acids. Germline values: CDR1 SGHRS, CDR2 YFSETQ. Treatment reported: about 20 received Ad26.COV2.S at low or high dose, single or two shots; about 5 received placebo; per-sample allocation not given. Following the first vaccine or placebo injection, samples were taken on day 63. The assay was immunoSEQ multiplex PCR, and TCRdb's table has in-frame clones only and misses some. The sample records 350,000 to 550,000 clones, 89% being singletons.

The rearrangement joins TRBV5-1 to TRBJ2-7; 7 bases are a match to TRBD2. The sequenced sample was peripheral blood, obtained in a trial of Ad26.COV2.S vaccine versus placebo. The receptor's source is a person between 18 and 65 years old who received the Ad26.COV2.S COVID-19 vaccine or a placebo. The CDR3 nucleotides read TGCGCCAGCAGCTTGGGCCTAGCGGAGCCCCGGTACGAGCAGTACTTC. It encodes CASSLGLAEPRYEQYF.